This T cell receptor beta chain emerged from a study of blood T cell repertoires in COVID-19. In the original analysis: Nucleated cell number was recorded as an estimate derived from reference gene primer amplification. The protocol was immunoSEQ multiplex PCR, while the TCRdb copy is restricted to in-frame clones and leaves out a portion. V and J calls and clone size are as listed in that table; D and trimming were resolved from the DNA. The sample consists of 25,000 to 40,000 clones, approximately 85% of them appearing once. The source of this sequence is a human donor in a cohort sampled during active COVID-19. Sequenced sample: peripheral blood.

The CDR3 DNA sequence: TGTGCCAGCAGCTATGATGATGACTTAAACACCGGGGAGCTGTTTTTT. Its protein product is CASSYDDDLNTGELFF. The chain is built from TRBV5-6 and TRBJ2-2; D is ambiguous. The germline V and J ends were trimmed by 3 bases and 2 bases, with 14 bases remaining between them. CDR1 and CDR2 from the germline V gene are SGHDT and YYEEEE. The CDR3 contains 16 residues.